This TCR beta chain appears in the sequencing data of a study of OX40 agonist ivuxolimab in advanced cancers. TCRdb's table, derived via immunoSEQ multiplex PCR, lists solely in-frame clones and lacks some. The data show fewer than 140,000 clones, 90% seen once. The CDR3 runs to 16 residues. CDR1 and CDR2 (germline): SGHVS, FNYEAQ. Trimming took 4 bases from V and 4 from J; bases not matched to a gene: 8. The chain has TRBV7-6 and TRBJ2-1; 9 bases map to TRBD2. This receptor was identified in an adult with an advanced solid tumor such as melanoma, head and neck, liver or kidney cancer. The sequenced sample was CD4+ or CD8+ T cells sorted from blood, obtained in a trial of the OX40 agonist ivuxolimab. As DNA, the CDR3 is TGTGCCAGCAGCTCGGTATCGACTAGCGGTTACAATGAGCAGTTCTTC. Translated: CASSSVSTSGYNEQFF.